This T cell receptor beta chain is from a study of response to subunit inactivated influenza vaccine. MiXCR, applied by TCRdb to the RT-PCR reads, yields one record per CDR3 protein. The sample consists of roughly 180,000 distinct CDR3 sequences, about 9.3% of them appearing once. This clonotype appeared a few times. This sample comprised non-naive T cells sorted from PBMCs, obtained on the day of vaccination. The sequence derives from a man aged 45-60 years who received an inactivated influenza vaccine.

CDR3 loop: CASSLGQAAYEQYF. CDR3 nucleotide sequence: TGCGCCAGCAGCTTGGGACAGGCGGCCTACGAGCAGTACTTC. The chain is built from TRBV5-1 and TRBJ2-7; a weak D match, TRBD1 (6 bases). V lost 0 bases and J lost 2, with 9 bases in between. CDR1 is SGHRS and CDR2 is YFSETQ in the germline V gene. The CDR3 covers 14 residues.